The text below deals with one TCR beta chain. Its antigen is currently unknown. The missing conserved phenylalanine or tryptophan at the end of this CDR3 makes a read error likely. Each CDR3 protein gets one entry after TCRdb re-called the PCR reads with MiXCR. The repertoire holds hundreds of thousands of distinct CDR3 sequences, 25% seen once, with 0.7% to 0.95% in the top ten. These data come from a study of molecular identifiers for immune sequencing clone quantification. Study-wide results and caveats: Over 98% of effector molecules, but under 1% in naive cells, were held by clones with more than 20 RNA copies.

Libraries from naive CD8 cells were generated from approximately 20,000 to 1,000,000 sorted cells (with 10%, 30% or 50% RNA). Naive CD8 T cells were FACS-sorted by CD8+CD4-CCR7+CD45RA+ markers. After removal of 5 bases from V and 1 base from J, the junction contained 10 bases not matched to a gene. This CDR3 is 17 amino acids long. The germline V gene encodes CDR1 MNHNY and CDR2 SVGAGI (reference sequence). The material sequenced was naive CD8+ T cells from blood, with Jurkat cell RNA spiked in. Specified subset: FACS-sorted CD8+CD4-CCR7+CD45RA+ naive T cells. The chain joins TRBV6-6 to TRBJ2-1; 8 bases agree with TRBD1. The receptor comes from a human donor in good health. Some libraries in this study had Jurkat cell RNA spiked in. The chain's CDR3 is CASSLSDRVRSYNEQFY. The CDR3 coding sequence is TGTGCCAGCAGTCTATCGGACAGGGTGCGGTCCTACAATGAGCAGTTCTAC.